One sample yielded the 31 T cell receptor beta chains listed below, sequenced in a study of T cells after yellow fever vaccination. TCRdb re-analysed the 5' RACE reads in MiXCR, keeping a single row per CDR3 protein. The data show 450,000 to 550,000 distinct CDR3 sequences, with approximately 21% seen just once and approximately 14% held by the top ten. The specimen comprised PBMCs, sampled 15 days after the yellow fever booster vaccination. The receptors come from a man aged 25 to 40 who received the YFV17D yellow fever vaccine.

The rearrangement links TRBV20-1 to TRBJ2-5, with D tentatively TRBD1 (5 bases). This CDR3 is built from 14 residues. V was cut by 6 bases and J by 2 bases, with 16 bases left in between. Per the germline V gene, CDR1 is DFQATT and CDR2 is SNEGSKA (reference sequence). CDR3 DNA sequence: TGCAGTGCCCGAGGACGAGCAGGGCAAGAGACCCAGTACTTC. Protein product: CSARGRAGQETQYF.

The chain couples TRBV6-1 to TRBJ2-1; the match to TRBD2 covers 9 bases. Unmatched junction bases numbered 4, after V lost 3 bases and J lost 4 bases. From germline, CDR1 is MNHNS and CDR2 SASEGT. The CDR3 covers 15 residues. CDR3 region: CASSDRLAEYNEQFF. CDR3 bases: TGTGCCAGCAGTGACCGACTAGCGGAGTACAATGAGCAGTTCTTC.

In this sample, this clonotype turned up a few times. V gene TRBV6-1 combines with J gene TRBJ2-2; D is uncertain. Germline assignment: CDR1 MNHNS and CDR2 SASEGT. CDR3 size: 14 residues. V was clipped by 6 bases and J by 5 bases, with 13 bases between them. CDR3 DNA: TGTGCCAGCAGGCCGGGCGCTTCGACCGGGGAGCTGTTTTTT. It specifies CASRPGASTGELFF.

This clonotype was seen a handful of times. The J gene is TRBJ1-5, the V gene TRBV20-1; possible D gene TRBD1, 5 bases. Germline-derived CDR1 and CDR2 are DFQATT and SNEGSKA (reference sequence). Between the trimmed V and J ends, which lost 4 bases and 0 bases, there was a span of 10 bases. CDR3 length: 14 amino acids. The CDR3 region is CSANSRASNQPQHF. CDR3 coding DNA: TGCAGTGCTAATAGCAGGGCTAGCAATCAGCCCCAGCATTTT.

The gene calls are TRBV28 and TRBJ2-7; possible D gene TRBD2, 6 bases. The germline V gene has CDR1 MDHEN and CDR2 SYDVKM. The CDR3 spans 13 residues. V lost 7 bases and J 2 bases, leaving 12 bases between the germline ends. The DNA for the CDR3 is TGTGCCAGCACCTCGGGACTGACCTACGAGCAGTACTTC. Its translation: CASTSGLTYEQYF. The entire variable domain, with the rest obtained from reference TRBV28 and TRBJ2-7, is as follows: DVKVTQSSRYLVKRTGEKVFLECVQDMDHENMFWYRQDPGLGLRLIYFSYDVKMKEKGDIPEGYSVSREKKERFSLILESASTNQTSMYLCASTSGLTYEQYFGPGTRLTVT.

The chain recombines TRBV5-5 with TRBJ1-5; TRBD1 matches 7 bases. This CDR3 spans 16 amino acids. V shed 4 bases and J 4 bases; nucleotides not matched to a gene: 11. Germline CDR1 is SGHKS and CDR2 is YYEKEE (reference sequence). DNA for the CDR3: TGTGCCAGCAGCCAAGGACAGGCGGGAGTAAATCAGCCCCAGCATTTT. Translation: CASSQGQAGVNQPQHF.

The rearrangement uses TRBV20-1 and TRBJ2-3; 9 nucleotides match TRBD2. In germline, CDR1 is DFQATT, CDR2 SNEGSKA (reference sequence). This CDR3 has 16 amino acids. Trimming at V came to 0 bases and at J to 1 base, leaving 5 bases not matched to a gene. In nucleotides, the CDR3 is TGCAGTGCTAGAGATCCCCTAGCGGGACGCACAGATACGCAGTATTTT. This encodes CSARDPLAGRTDTQYF.

This chain joins TRBV14 and TRBJ2-2, with D uncertain. Trimming removed 4 bases from V and 6 bases from J, with 12 bases in between. The CDR3 is 14 residues long. From germline, CDR1 is SGHDN and CDR2 FVKESK. CDR3 amino acids: CASSRLRGAGELFF. For the CDR3, the DNA is TGTGCCAGCAGCCGCCTTCGTGGCGCCGGGGAGCTGTTTTTT.

This clonotype has just a few counts. The rearrangement uses TRBV7-9 and TRBJ1-1; 8 nucleotides match TRBD1. The V segment lost 6 bases and the J segment 4 bases; nucleotides outside the gene matches: 4. The CDR3 extends over 13 amino acids. Germline V gives CDR1 SEHNR, CDR2 FQNEAQ (reference sequence). CDR3 bases: TGTGCCAGCAGACAACAGGGGGGCACTGAAGCTTTCTTT. Residues: CASRQQGGTEAFF.

This clonotype was counted ten times or more. The chain carries TRBV12-3 or TRBV12-4 and TRBJ1-5, with 11 bases fitting TRBD1. V shed 5 bases, J shed 2 bases, and the junction held 5 bases outside the gene matches. The CDR3 consists of 16 residues. The CDR3 sequence is CASSRTGGSGNQPQHF. The CDR3 DNA follows: TGTGCCAGCAGTAGGACAGGGGGCAGTGGCAATCAGCCCCAGCATTTT.

This clonotype was observed a handful of times. CDR3 sequence (DNA): TGTGCCAGCAGCTTTGCGCCCAGGGAAGTTGGGGAGCTGTTTTTT. It encodes CASSFAPREVGELFF. The J gene is TRBJ2-2, the V gene TRBV7-9; D may be TRBD1 (5 bases). CDR1 is SEHNR and CDR2 is FQNEAQ in the germline V gene (reference sequence). The CDR3 extends over 15 amino acids. The ends were cut back, 3 bases at V and 8 bases at J, with 16 bases in the middle.

This clonotype was found many times. The V call is TRBV28, the J call TRBJ1-5; tentative D call: TRBD1 (5 bases). Trimming removed 6 bases at V and 7 bases at J, with 22 bases between. This CDR3 region has 16 residues. Looked up from germline, CDR1 is MDHEN and CDR2 is SYDVKM. The DNA for the CDR3 is TGTGCCAGCAGAAGGGACCTAAGGGTTTCCCTCCAGCCCCAGCATTTT. Translation: CASRRDLRVSLQPQHF.

This clonotype was detected a few times. This chain links TRBV11-2 with TRBJ1-1; D not certain. This CDR3 is built from 13 residues. Germline-derived CDR1 and CDR2 are SGHAT and FQNNGV. The V end was cut by 3 bases, the J end by 0 bases, with 5 bases between. CDR3 region: CASSFQVNTEAFF. The DNA of the CDR3 is TGTGCCAGCAGCTTTCAAGTGAACACTGAAGCTTTCTTT.

This CDR3 is CASSSGTGAIEQYF. The CDR3, as DNA: TGTGCCAGCAGCAGCGGGACAGGGGCGATTGAGCAGTACTTC. The gene calls are TRBV12-3 or TRBV12-4 and TRBJ2-7; 10 bases align to TRBD1. V shed 6 bases, J shed 7 bases, and the junction held 9 bases outside the gene matches. CDR3 size: 14 residues.

This clonotype has more than one count but fewer than ten. The chain links TRBV13 to TRBJ2-5; 7 positions match TRBD1. The CDR3 covers 15 residues. The V gene's germline CDR1 is PRHDT and CDR2 FYEKMQ (reference sequence). V was pared by 5 bases and J by 5 bases, with 11 bases of the junction left unmatched. The CDR3 spells CASSPPTGLMETQYF. For the CDR3, the DNA is TGTGCCAGCAGCCCCCCGACAGGGTTGATGGAGACCCAGTACTTC.

The gene calls are TRBV12-3 or TRBV12-4 and TRBJ1-2; 8 nucleotides align to TRBD1. This CDR3 is built from 14 residues. V lost 3 bases, J lost 5 bases, and 5 bases stayed unmatched. CDR3 residues: CASSLSGGLYGYTF. DNA for the CDR3: TGTGCCAGCAGTTTGTCAGGGGGCTTGTATGGCTACACCTTC.

This clonotype was detected only a few times. J is TRBJ2-7 and V is TRBV11-2; D might be TRBD2 (6 bases). Germline V gives CDR1 SGHAT, CDR2 FQNNGV. The CDR3 runs 13 residues. V dropped 8 bases and J dropped 2 bases, with 13 bases sitting between them. CDR3 in amino acids: CASSISGPYEQYF. The CDR3 DNA reads as TGTGCCAGCTCTATTAGCGGTCCCTACGAGCAGTACTTC.

The chain is built from TRBV29-1 and TRBJ1-1; tentative D call: TRBD1 (5 bases). Germline CDR1 reads SQVTM; CDR2 reads ANQGSEA. V lost 4 bases and J lost 4, with 13 bases in between. The CDR3 length is 13 residues. The DNA for the CDR3 is TGCAGCGTTGCTTGGGGACGGGGCACTGAAGCTTTCTTT. Amino acid sequence: CSVAWGRGTEAFF.

This clonotype showed up just a few times. For the CDR3, the DNA is TGCAGTGCTCGACAGTCGGCCAAAAACATTCAGTACTTC. It encodes CSARQSAKNIQYF. J is TRBJ2-4 and V is TRBV20-1; TRBD1 is a possible D gene (5 bases). CDR3 length: 13 amino acids. CDR1 is DFQATT, CDR2 SNEGSKA, per germline (reference sequence). Deletions cut 5 bases from V and 1 base from J, with 9 bases between.

A few counts support this clonotype. The rearrangement uses TRBV7-2 and TRBJ1-6; D possibly corresponds to TRBD1 (6 bases). Germline lookup yields CDR1 SGHTA and CDR2 FQGNSA. V lost 10 bases and J lost 6, with 13 bases in between. This CDR3 is 13 amino acids long. In DNA form, the CDR3 reads TGTGCCACCCAACAGGGATTTAATTCACCCCTCCACTTT. Its translation is CATQQGFNSPLHF.

V and J are TRBV5-4 and TRBJ2-2; the match to TRBD2 covers 7 bases. The CDR3 spans 16 residues. The germline V gene has CDR1 SGHNT and CDR2 YYREEE (reference sequence). Germline trimming cut 0 bases from V and 1 base from J; bases unmatched to any gene: 3. The CDR3 DNA follows: TGTGCCAGCAGCTTGGGATCTAGCGGGAACACCGGGGAGCTGTTTTTT. As protein: CASSLGSSGNTGELFF.

The gene calls are TRBV20-1 and TRBJ2-3; D might be TRBD1 or TRBD2, each matching 5 bases. The CDR3 sequence is 16 residues long. Germline values: CDR1 DFQATT, CDR2 SNEGSKA (reference sequence). V lost 2 bases to trimming and J lost 1 base, with 16 bases between them. CDR3 region: CSARNLGRLRTDTQYF. The CDR3 bases are TGCAGTGCTAGAAATTTGGGACGCCTTCGCACAGATACGCAGTATTTT.

This chain links TRBV7-2 with TRBJ1-2; TRBD1 might be the D (5 bases). CDR3 length: 14 residues. CDR1 is SGHTA, CDR2 FQGNSA, per germline. V was trimmed by 1 base and J by 1 base, leaving 7 bases between them. The CDR3 nucleotides are TGTGCCAGCAGCTTAGGACAGAATAACTATGGCTACACCTTC. It codes for CASSLGQNNYGYTF.

This clonotype was seen a handful of times. V is TRBV4-3 and J is TRBJ2-1; 14 positions match TRBD2. The V gene's germline CDR1 is LGHNA and CDR2 YSLEER. V was clipped by 4 bases and J by 9 bases; unmatched bases: 5. CDR3 size: 15 residues. The CDR3 reads CASSPGLAGVSEQFF. In DNA form, the CDR3 reads TGCGCCAGCAGCCCGGGACTAGCGGGAGTCAGTGAGCAGTTCTTC.

The V gene is TRBV5-1, the J gene TRBJ2-1, with 9 bases aligning to TRBD1. Germline V gene data show CDR1 as SGHRS and CDR2 as YFSETQ. Trimming at V came to 0 bases and at J to 8 bases, leaving 3 bases not matched to a gene. The CDR3 loop spans 14 amino acids. The CDR3 protein is CASSLGGQGDEQFF. DNA for the CDR3: TGCGCCAGCAGCTTGGGGGGACAGGGCGATGAGCAGTTCTTC.

This chain joins TRBV27 and TRBJ2-1, with no clear D. CDR1 is MNHEY and CDR2 is SMNVEV in the germline V gene (reference sequence). V lost 4 bases, J lost 7 bases, and 11 bases lay in between. CDR3 length: 13 residues. In DNA form, the CDR3 reads TGTGCCAGCAGTTCCGGAGTGGAGAATGAGCAGTTCTTC. It specifies CASSSGVENEQFF.

This clonotype has a handful of counts. The chain carries TRBV20-1 and TRBJ1-6; 10 bases agree with TRBD1. The germline V gene has CDR1 DFQATT and CDR2 SNEGSKA (reference sequence). V dropped 3 bases and J dropped 5; count of bases not matched to a gene: 4. The CDR3 is 15 amino acids. This CDR3 reads CSASWTGGNNSPLHF. CDR3 nucleotide sequence: TGCAGTGCTAGCTGGACAGGGGGGAATAATTCACCCCTCCACTTT.

A note on this clonotype: The junction shows a germline mismatch at one end, possibly a read error. V is TRBV3-1 and J is TRBJ2-5, with 8 positions matching TRBD2. The CDR3 covers 15 residues. Germline V lookup: CDR1 LGHDT, CDR2 YNNKEL (reference sequence). Here the CDR3 DNA reads TGTGCCACCAGCCCCACCTCGGGGACTAGGGAGACCCAGTACTTC. This sequence encodes CATSPTSGTRETQYF.

This clonotype was seen only a few times. The rearrangement uses TRBV3-1 and TRBJ1-2; unclear D gene. Trimming pared 0 bases from V and 0 bases from J, leaving 11 bases between. From germline, CDR1 is LGHDT and CDR2 YNNKEL (reference sequence). This CDR3 contains 16 residues. CDR3 bases: TGTGCCAGCAGCCAAGATGTTATCGGAGCTAACTATGGCTACACCTTC. Its translation is CASSQDVIGANYGYTF.

This clonotype was detected only once. The chain recombines TRBV3-1 with TRBJ2-1; D gene uncertain. Germline CDR1 LGHDT, CDR2 YNNKEL (reference sequence). This CDR3 has 15 amino acids. Trimming took 0 bases from V and 8 from J, leaving 14 bases between them. In DNA, the CDR3 is TGTGCCAGCAGCCAAGATTTAGTTCTCTTAGATGAGCAGTTCTTC. Protein sequence: CASSQDLVLLDEQFF.

The chain is built from TRBV10-3 and TRBJ2-7; 9 nucleotides line up with TRBD1. CDR3 size: 14 residues. V was clipped by 7 bases and J by 3 bases; unmatched bases: 7. Germline-derived CDR1 and CDR2 are ENHRY and SYGVKD. CDR3 coding DNA: TGTGCCATCAAAGGGACAGGGAAGAGCTACGAGCAGTACTTC. It encodes CAIKGTGKSYEQYF.